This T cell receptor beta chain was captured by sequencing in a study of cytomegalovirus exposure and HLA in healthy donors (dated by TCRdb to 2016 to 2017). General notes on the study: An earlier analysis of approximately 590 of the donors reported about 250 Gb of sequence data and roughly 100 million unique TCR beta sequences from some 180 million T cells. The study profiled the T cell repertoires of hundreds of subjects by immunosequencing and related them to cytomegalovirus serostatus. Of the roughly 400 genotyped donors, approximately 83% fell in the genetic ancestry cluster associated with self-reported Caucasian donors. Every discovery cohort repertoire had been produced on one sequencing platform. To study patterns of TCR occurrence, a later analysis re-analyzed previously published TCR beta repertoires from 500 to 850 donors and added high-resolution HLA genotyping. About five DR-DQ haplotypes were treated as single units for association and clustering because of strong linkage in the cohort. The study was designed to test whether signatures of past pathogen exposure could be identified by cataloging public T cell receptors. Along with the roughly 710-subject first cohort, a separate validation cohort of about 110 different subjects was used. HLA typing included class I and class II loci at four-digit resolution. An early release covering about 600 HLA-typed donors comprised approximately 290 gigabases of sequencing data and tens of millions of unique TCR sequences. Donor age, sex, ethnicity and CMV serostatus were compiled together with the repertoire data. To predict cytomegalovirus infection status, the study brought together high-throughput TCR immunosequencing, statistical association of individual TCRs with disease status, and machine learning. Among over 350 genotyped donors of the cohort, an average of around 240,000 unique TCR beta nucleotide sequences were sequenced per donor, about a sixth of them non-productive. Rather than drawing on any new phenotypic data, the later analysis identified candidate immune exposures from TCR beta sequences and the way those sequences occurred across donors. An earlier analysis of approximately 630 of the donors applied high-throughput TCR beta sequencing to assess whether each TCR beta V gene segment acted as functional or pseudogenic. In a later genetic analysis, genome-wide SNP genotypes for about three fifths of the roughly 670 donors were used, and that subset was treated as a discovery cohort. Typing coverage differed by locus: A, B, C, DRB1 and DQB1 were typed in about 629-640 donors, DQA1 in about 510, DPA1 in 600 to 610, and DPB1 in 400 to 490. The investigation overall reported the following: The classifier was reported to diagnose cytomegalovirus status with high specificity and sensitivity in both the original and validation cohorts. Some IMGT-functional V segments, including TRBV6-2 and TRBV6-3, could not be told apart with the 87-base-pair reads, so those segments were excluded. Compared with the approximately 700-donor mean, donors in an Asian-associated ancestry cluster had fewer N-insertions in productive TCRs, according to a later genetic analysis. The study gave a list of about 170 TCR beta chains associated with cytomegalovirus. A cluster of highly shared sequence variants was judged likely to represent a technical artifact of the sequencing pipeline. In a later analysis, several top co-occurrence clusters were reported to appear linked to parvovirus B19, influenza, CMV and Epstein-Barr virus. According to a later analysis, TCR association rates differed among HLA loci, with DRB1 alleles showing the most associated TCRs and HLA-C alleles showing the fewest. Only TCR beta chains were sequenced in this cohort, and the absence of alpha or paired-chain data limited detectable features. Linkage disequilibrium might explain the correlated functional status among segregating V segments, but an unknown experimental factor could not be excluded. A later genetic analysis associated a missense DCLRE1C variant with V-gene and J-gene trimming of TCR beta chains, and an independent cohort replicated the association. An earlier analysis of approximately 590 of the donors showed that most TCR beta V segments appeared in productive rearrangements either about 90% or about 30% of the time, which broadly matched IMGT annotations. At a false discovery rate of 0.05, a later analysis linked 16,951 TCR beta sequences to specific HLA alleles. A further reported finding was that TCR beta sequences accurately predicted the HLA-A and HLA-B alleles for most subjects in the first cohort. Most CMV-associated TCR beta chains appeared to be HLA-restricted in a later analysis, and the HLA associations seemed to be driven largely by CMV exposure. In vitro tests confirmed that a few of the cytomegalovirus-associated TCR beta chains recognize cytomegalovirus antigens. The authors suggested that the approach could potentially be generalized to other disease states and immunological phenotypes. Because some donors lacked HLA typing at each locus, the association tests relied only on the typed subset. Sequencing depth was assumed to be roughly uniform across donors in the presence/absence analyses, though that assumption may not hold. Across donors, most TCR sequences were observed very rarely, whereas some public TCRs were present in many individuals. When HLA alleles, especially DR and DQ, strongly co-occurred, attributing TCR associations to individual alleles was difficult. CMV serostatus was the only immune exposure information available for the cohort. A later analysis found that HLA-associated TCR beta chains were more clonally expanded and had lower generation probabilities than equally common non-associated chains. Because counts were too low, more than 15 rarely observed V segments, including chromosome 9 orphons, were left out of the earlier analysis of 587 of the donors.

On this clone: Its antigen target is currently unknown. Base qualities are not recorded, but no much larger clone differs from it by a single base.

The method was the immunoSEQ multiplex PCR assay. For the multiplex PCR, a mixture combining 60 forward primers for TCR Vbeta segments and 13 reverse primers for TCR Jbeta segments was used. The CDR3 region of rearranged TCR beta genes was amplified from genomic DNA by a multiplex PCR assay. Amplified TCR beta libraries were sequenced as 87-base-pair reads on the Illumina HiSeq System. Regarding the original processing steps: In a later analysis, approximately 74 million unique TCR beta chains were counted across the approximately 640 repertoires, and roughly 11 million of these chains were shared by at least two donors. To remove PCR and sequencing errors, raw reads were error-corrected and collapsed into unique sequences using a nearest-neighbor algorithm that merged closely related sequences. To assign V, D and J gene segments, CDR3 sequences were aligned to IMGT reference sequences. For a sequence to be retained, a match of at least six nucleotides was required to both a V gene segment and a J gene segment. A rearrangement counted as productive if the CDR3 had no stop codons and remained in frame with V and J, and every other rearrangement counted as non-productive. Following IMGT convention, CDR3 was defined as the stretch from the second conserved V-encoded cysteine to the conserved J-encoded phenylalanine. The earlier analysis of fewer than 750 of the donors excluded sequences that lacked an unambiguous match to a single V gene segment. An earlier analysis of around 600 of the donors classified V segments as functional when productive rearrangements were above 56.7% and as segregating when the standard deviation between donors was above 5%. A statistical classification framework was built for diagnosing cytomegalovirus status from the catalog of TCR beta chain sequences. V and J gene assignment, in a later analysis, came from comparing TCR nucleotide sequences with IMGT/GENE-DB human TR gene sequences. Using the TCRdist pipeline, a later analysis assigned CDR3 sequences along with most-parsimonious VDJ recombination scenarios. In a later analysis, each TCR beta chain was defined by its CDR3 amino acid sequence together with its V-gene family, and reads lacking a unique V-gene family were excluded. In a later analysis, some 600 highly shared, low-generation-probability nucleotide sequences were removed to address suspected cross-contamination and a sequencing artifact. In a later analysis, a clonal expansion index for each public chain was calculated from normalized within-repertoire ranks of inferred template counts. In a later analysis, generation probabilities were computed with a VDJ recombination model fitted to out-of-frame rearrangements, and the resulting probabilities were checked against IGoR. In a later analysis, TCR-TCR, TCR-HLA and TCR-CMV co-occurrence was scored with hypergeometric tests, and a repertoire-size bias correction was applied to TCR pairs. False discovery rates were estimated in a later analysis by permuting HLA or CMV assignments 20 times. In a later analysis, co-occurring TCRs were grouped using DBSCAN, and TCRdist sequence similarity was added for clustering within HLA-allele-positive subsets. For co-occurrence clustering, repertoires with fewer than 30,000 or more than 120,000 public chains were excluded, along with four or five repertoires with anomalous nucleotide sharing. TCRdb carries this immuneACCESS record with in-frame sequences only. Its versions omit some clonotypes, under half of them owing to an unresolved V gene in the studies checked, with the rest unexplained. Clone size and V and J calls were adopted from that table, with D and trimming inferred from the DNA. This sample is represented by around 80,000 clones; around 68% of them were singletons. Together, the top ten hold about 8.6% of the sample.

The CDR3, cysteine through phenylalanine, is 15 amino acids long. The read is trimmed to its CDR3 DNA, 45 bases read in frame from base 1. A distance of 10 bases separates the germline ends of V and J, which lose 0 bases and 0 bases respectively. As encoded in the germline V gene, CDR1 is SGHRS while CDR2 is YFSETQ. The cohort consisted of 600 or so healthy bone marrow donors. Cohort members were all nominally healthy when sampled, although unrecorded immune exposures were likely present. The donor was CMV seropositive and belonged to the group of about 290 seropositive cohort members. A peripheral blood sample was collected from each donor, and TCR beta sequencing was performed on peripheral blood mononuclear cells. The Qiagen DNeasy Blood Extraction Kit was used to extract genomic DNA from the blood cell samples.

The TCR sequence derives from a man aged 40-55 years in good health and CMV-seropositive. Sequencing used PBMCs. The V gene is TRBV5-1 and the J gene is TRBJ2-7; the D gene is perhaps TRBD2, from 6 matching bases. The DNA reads TGCGCCAGCAGCTTGGCCGGGGGAATCTCCTACGAGCAGTACTTC. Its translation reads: CASSLAGGISYEQYF.